This T cell receptor beta chain was captured in a study of CD8 T cells in Susac syndrome. cDNA came from about 0.51 to 1 ug RNA primed by random hexamers. An immunoSEQ multiplex PCR generated amplified TCR beta CDR3 products spanning 54 Vbeta and 13 Jbeta. From the immunoSEQ multiplex PCR reads, TCRdb called clonotypes with MiXCR, one entry per CDR3 protein. This table holds 150,000 to 200,000 distinct CDR3 sequences, just under 95% found once. V was pared by 3 bases and J by 10 bases, with 18 bases between. Germline CDR1 is DFQATT and CDR2 is SNEGSKA (reference sequence). The CDR3 consists of 13 residues. Sequencing of TCR beta drew on CD8+ and CD4+ T cells from blood. Matched for age and sex, the controls were healthy donors. TEMRA cells were enriched by FACS, and CD4+ and CD8+ T cells were negatively isolated.

J is TRBJ1-1 and V is TRBV20-1; no clear D gene. Sequencing input: CD4+ T cells from PBMCs. The TCR sequence derives from a human donor in good health. CDR3 amino acids: CSASFSVSGGAFF. The CDR3 DNA follows: TGCAGTGCTAGTTTTTCTGTATCAGGAGGAGCTTTCTTT.